These 24 T cell receptor beta chains share one sample of origin, sequenced in a study of T-cell reconstitution after alpha-beta-depleted transplantation in children (TCRdb year 2016). This sample's treatment or condition label indicates: allogeneic hematopoietic cell transplantation with graft depleted of TCRalphabeta T cells and CD19 B cells. The library came from PCR. Instrument on record: Illumina HiSeq 2500. TCR libraries were prepared with molecular barcoding, using unique molecular identifiers to normalize TCRbeta repertoire quantification. The public reads were quality trimmed at Q25 with fastp and then assembled into clones with MiXCR by TCRdb, keeping productive beta chains. Entries that share a CDR3 protein sequence are merged under the most common genes and DNA. Within this sample are roughly 150,000 distinct CDR3 sequences, with 11% of them counted one time only. The leading ten clones occupy about 12% of the sample.

The specimen comprised PBMCs, sampled before TCRalphabeta/CD19-depleted stem cell transplant. The receptor source for this set is a boy between 2 and 10 years old with acute myeloid leukemia, due to receive a stem cell transplant.

The chain carries TRBV4-2 and TRBJ2-1, with D uncertain. The germline gives CDR1 LGHNA, CDR2 YNFKEQ. The V end was cut by 8 bases, the J end by 11 bases, with 19 bases between. This CDR3 spans 13 amino acids. CDR3 in amino acids: CASGPGPRFQQFF. CDR3 sequence (DNA): TGTGCCAGCGGCCCCGGGCCTCGCTTCCAGCAGTTCTTC.

This clonotype was detected ten times or more. The chain employs TRBV10-3 and TRBJ2-1; TRBD2 agrees at 7 bases. Germline V gene sequence: CDR1 ENHRY, CDR2 SYGVKD. V was clipped by 3 bases and J by 4 bases; unmatched bases: 12. The CDR3 totals 17 residues. The CDR3 bases are TGTGCCATCAGTGATTACGGGCGTCTAGCGGAGTACAATGAGCAGTTCTTC. Translating gives CAISDYGRLAEYNEQFF.

This clonotype was observed at least ten times. The chain couples TRBV12-3 or TRBV12-4 to TRBJ1-6, with a tentative D call TRBD1 (6 bases). CDR3 length: 15 residues. V was shortened by 5 bases and J by 9 bases, with 17 bases between the two germline ends. In DNA, the CDR3 is TGTGCCAGCAGTGAACAGGGCCGCTCGGGTTCACCCCTCCACTTT. Translated: CASSEQGRSGSPLHF.

The rearrangement links TRBV11-2 to TRBJ2-7; D may be TRBD2 (6 bases). Germline V lookup: CDR1 SGHAT, CDR2 FQNNGV. The CDR3 totals 15 residues. Trimming pared 8 bases from V and 2 bases from J, leaving 19 bases between. CDR3 protein: CASAYQSGTAYEQYF. The DNA of the CDR3 is TGTGCCAGCGCATACCAGTCGGGGACTGCCTACGAGCAGTACTTC.

This clonotype was seen ten or more times. V usage is TRBV11-2 and J usage is TRBJ1-1; D is undetermined. The CDR3 contains 14 residues. Trimming removed 3 bases from V and 2 bases from J, with 10 bases in between. From germline, CDR1 is SGHAT and CDR2 FQNNGV. The CDR3 DNA reads as TGTGCCAGCAGCTTGTGGGAGGACAACACTGAAGCTTTCTTT. Its translation: CASSLWEDNTEAFF.

This clonotype was recorded at least ten times. This chain connects TRBV3-1 to TRBJ1-2; 7 positions match TRBD1. V lost 5 bases and J lost 6; bases outside the gene matches: 3. This CDR3 region has 12 residues. The germline CDR1 and CDR2 sequences are LGHDT and YNNKEL (reference sequence). The CDR3 spells CASSNRGDGYTF. Written as DNA, the CDR3 is TGTGCCAGCAGCAACAGGGGAGATGGCTACACCTTC.

This clonotype was seen repeatedly, ten times or more. The chain is built from TRBV4-2 and TRBJ1-5; D perhaps matches TRBD1 (5 bases). The V end lost 0 bases, the J end lost 4 bases, and 10 bases lay between the germline ends. The CDR3 is made up of 15 amino acids. Germline V gives CDR1 LGHNA, CDR2 YNFKEQ. DNA of the CDR3: TGTGCCAGCAGCCAAGATGTAAAGGGGAATCAGCCCCAGCATTTT. It codes for CASSQDVKGNQPQHF.

Only a few counts were recorded for this clonotype. This may be a read error, as it is one base from a much larger clone. The chain links TRBV3-1 to TRBJ2-1; 8 nucleotides agree with TRBD2. This CDR3 is 17 amino acids long. The germline CDR1 and CDR2 sequences are LGHDT and YNNKEL (reference sequence). As DNA, the CDR3 is TGTGCCTGCAGCCAAGACGGGCGGGGGGTGCCCTACAATGAGCAGTTCTTC. This codes for CACSQDGRGVPYNEQFF.

There are many counts of this clonotype. This chain links TRBV28 with TRBJ1-6; D is perhaps TRBD1 (6 bases). V lost 8 bases and J 7 bases, leaving 9 bases between the germline ends. The CDR3 is 12 residues long. Germline-derived CDR1 and CDR2 are MDHEN and SYDVKM. The CDR3 protein is CASGTPNSPLHF. In DNA form, the CDR3 reads TGTGCCAGCGGGACACCAAATTCACCCCTCCACTTT.

This clonotype was seen many times. The CDR3 DNA reads TGTGCCAGCAGTGACTCTCCGGGACTAGCGGGAGAAGAGCAGTTCTTC. Protein: CASSDSPGLAGEEQFF. The chain is built from TRBV6-4 and TRBJ2-1, with TRBD2 identical over 14 bases. Looked up from germline, CDR1 is MRHNA and CDR2 is SNTAGT. The CDR3 has 16 amino acids. V gave up 0 bases and J gave up 10 bases; unmatched junction bases: 5.

J is TRBJ2-1 and V is TRBV6-6; D possibly corresponds to TRBD1 (6 bases). This CDR3 has 13 amino acids. Germline V CDR1 and CDR2: MNHNY, SVGAGI (reference sequence). Trimming removed 6 bases at V and 2 bases at J, with 8 bases between. The CDR3 sequence: CASRQGPYNEQFF. CDR3 DNA: TGTGCCAGCAGACAGGGCCCCTACAATGAGCAGTTCTTC.

This clonotype came up many times. The chain has TRBV7-9 and TRBJ2-5, with unresolved D. The CDR3 has 13 amino acids. CDR1 and CDR2 from the germline V gene are SEHNR and FQNEAQ (reference sequence). Trimming pared 2 bases from V and 4 bases from J, leaving 8 bases between. CDR3 region: CASSLSGSETQYF. CDR3 nucleotides: TGTGCCAGCAGCTTATCCGGTTCAGAGACCCAGTACTTC.

This clonotype was counted many times. The chain has TRBV3-1 and TRBJ2-5; D is unclear. The germline V gene encodes CDR1 LGHDT and CDR2 YNNKEL (reference sequence). This CDR3 spans 11 amino acids. V lost 1 base and J 6 bases, leaving 3 bases between the germline ends. The CDR3 region has the DNA TGTGCCAGCAGCCAAGGAAAGACCCAGTACTTC. As protein: CASSQGKTQYF.

This clonotype was observed a handful of times. A much more abundant neighbour one base away suggests this may be a read error. The rearrangement joins TRBV7-9 to TRBJ1-2; D unclear. Germline V gives CDR1 SEHNR, CDR2 FQNEAQ (reference sequence). The CDR3 loop spans 12 amino acids. CDR3 DNA sequence: TGTGCCAGCAGCTTTCCAGATAATGGCGACACCTTC. Amino acid sequence: CASSFPDNGDTF. Supplemented by reference TRBV7-9 and TRBJ1-2, the full variable domain reads DTGVSQNPRHKITKRGQNVTFRCDPISEHNRLYWYRQTLGQGPEFLTYFQNEAQLEKSRLLSDRFSAERPKGSFSTLEIQRTEQGDSAMYLCASSFPDNGDTFGSGTRLTVV.

This clonotype was detected many times. The J gene is TRBJ1-6, the V gene TRBV5-1; D is unclear. V was cut by 4 bases and J by 2 bases, with 10 bases left in between. This CDR3 has 15 amino acids. CDR1 SGHRS and CDR2 YFSETQ come from the germline V gene. The CDR3 DNA follows: TGCGCCAGCAGCGGAGGGATTCCCTATAATTCACCCCTCCACTTT. Protein: CASSGGIPYNSPLHF.

This clonotype was detected many times. The chain uses TRBV27 and TRBJ2-3, with D possibly being TRBD1 or TRBD2 (5 bases each). The germline CDR1 and CDR2 sequences are MNHEY and SMNVEV (reference sequence). V dropped 5 bases and J dropped 5 bases, with 14 bases sitting between them. This CDR3 has 14 residues. The CDR3 loop is CASSGGGWGDTQYF. For the CDR3, the DNA is TGTGCCAGCAGTGGGGGTGGTTGGGGAGATACGCAGTATTTT.

About this clonotype itself: Given a much more abundant clone one base away, this may be a read error. The CDR3 loop is CASSPVPGQVRGNQPPHF. In DNA, the CDR3 is TGCGCCAGCAGCCCAGTCCCGGGACAGGTCCGGGGCAATCAGCCCCCGCATTTT. The chain combines TRBV5-1 with TRBJ1-5, with 8 bases matching TRBD1. The germline CDR1 and CDR2 sequences are SGHRS and YFSETQ. CDR3 size: 18 residues.

In this sample, this clonotype turned up many times. The chain uses TRBV20-1 and TRBJ2-3, with 8 nucleotides matching TRBD2. Per the germline V gene, CDR1 is DFQATT and CDR2 is SNEGSKA (reference sequence). The V segment lost 4 bases and the J segment 0 bases; nucleotides outside the gene matches: 9. This CDR3 is 16 amino acids long. The CDR3 sequence: CSAISTSGFSTDTQYF. For the CDR3, the DNA is TGCAGTGCTATAAGCACTAGCGGCTTTAGCACAGATACGCAGTATTTT.

This clonotype was picked up many times. This chain connects TRBV12-3 or TRBV12-4 to TRBJ1-2, with a tentative D call TRBD1 (6 bases). The CDR3 covers 14 residues. V dropped 4 bases and J dropped 1 base, with 10 bases sitting between them. The CDR3 region is CASSSAGVNYGYTF. CDR3 bases: TGTGCCAGCAGTTCCGCAGGGGTTAACTATGGCTACACCTTC.

The table lists this clonotype with many counts. This chain joins TRBV7-9 and TRBJ2-7; 7 nucleotides match TRBD2. The trim removed 5 bases at V and 3 bases at J, leaving 13 bases unmatched. Germline V gives CDR1 SEHNR, CDR2 FQNEAQ (reference sequence). The CDR3 loop spans 16 amino acids. CDR3 protein: CASSPFLGRESYEQYF. In nucleotides, the CDR3 is TGTGCCAGCAGCCCCTTCCTCGGGCGGGAGAGCTACGAGCAGTACTTC. Together with reference TRBV7-9 and TRBJ2-7, the CDR3 gives the full variable domain: DTGVSQNPRHKITKRGQNVTFRCDPISEHNRLYWYRQTLGQGPEFLTYFQNEAQLEKSRLLSDRFSAERPKGSFSTLEIQRTEQGDSAMYLCASSPFLGRESYEQYFGPGTRLTVT.

Comment on this clonotype: A single base separates this from a much larger clone, so it may be a read error. The V gene is TRBV5-6, the J gene TRBJ1-2; D uncertain. Germline CDR1 SGHDT, CDR2 YYEEEE. The CDR3 has 13 residues. The CDR3 sequence: CASSLRGSYGYPF. The CDR3, as DNA: TGTGCCAGCAGCTTGCGGGGATCCTATGGCTACCCCTTC.

This clonotype was detected many times. J is TRBJ1-2 and V is TRBV7-9; 7 bases fit TRBD1. The germline V gene has CDR1 SEHNR and CDR2 FQNEAQ (reference sequence). Trimming cost V 3 bases and J 4 bases; bases outside gene matches: 2. The CDR3 extends over 13 amino acids. The CDR3 nucleotides read TGTGCCAGCAGCTTCGGGACAGCCTATGGCTACACCTTC. Amino acid sequence: CASSFGTAYGYTF.

About this clonotype itself: This may be a read error, as it is one base from a much larger clone. The chain recombines TRBV20-1 with TRBJ1-5; D remains unclear. This CDR3 is built from 13 residues. Trimming shortened V by 1 base and J by 2 bases, and 6 bases separated the two germline ends. CDR1 and CDR2 from the germline V gene are DFQATT and SNEGSKA (reference sequence). The CDR3 sequence: CSARVQRNQPQHF. The CDR3 DNA reads as TGCAGTGCTAGAGTACAGCGCAATCAGCCCCAGCATTTT.

Details on this clonotype: The junction does not match germline at one end; this may be a read error. This chain's CDR3 is CASSQTTSGGPYTDTQYF. The CDR3 DNA sequence: TGTGCCAGCAGTCAGACGACTAGCGGGGGACCCTACACAGATACGCAGTATTTT. This chain connects TRBV10-3 to TRBJ2-3, with 12 bases fitting TRBD2. The CDR3 sequence is 18 residues long. Germline V gene data show CDR1 as ENHRY and CDR2 as SYGVKD.